The clone carrying this T cell receptor (beta chain) was seen only once. The method was immunoSEQ multiplex PCR; TCRdb's version includes in-frame clones alone and lacks a portion of them. The table has some 180,000 clones, 70% to 80% seen once. The data stem from a study of blood T cell repertoires in COVID-19. The wider study: Samples of COVID-19 (acute and convalescent) were obtained from the United States, Italy and Spain. In each case, the material was cDNA or gDNA derived from T cells, B-cell-depleted T cells, or PBMCs.

Germline assignment: CDR1 SGHTA and CDR2 FQGNSA. This CDR3 region has 15 residues. V was pared by 5 bases and J by 5 bases, with 3 bases of the junction left unmatched. The origin of this receptor is a man aged 50 or older who had recovered from COVID-19. Sequences were obtained from peripheral blood. The V call is TRBV7-2, the J call TRBJ1-4; TRBD1 agrees at 12 bases. The CDR3 coding sequence is TGTGCCAGCAGCCGGGACAGGGGGCGCAATGAAAAACTGTTTTTT. This encodes CASSRDRGRNEKLFF.